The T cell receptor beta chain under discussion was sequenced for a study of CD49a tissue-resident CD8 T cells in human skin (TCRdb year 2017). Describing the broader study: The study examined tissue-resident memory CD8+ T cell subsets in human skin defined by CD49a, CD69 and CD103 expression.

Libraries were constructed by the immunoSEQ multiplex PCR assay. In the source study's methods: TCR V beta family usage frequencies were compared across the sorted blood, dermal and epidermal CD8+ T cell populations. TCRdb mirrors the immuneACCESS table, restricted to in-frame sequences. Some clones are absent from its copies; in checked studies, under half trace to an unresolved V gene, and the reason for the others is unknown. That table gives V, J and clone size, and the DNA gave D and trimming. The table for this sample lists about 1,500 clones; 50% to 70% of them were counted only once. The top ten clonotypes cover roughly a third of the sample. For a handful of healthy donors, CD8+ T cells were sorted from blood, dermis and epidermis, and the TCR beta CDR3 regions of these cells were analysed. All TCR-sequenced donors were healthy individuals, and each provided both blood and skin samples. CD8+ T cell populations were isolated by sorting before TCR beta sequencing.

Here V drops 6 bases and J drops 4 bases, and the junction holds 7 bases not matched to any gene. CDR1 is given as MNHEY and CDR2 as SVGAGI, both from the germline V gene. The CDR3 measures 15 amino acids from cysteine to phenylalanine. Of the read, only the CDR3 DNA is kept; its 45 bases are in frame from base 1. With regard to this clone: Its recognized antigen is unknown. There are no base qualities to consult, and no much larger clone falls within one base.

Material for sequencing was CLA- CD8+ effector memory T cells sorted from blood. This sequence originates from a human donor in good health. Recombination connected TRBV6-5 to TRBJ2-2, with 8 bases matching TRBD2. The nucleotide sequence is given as TGTGCCAGCAGCCCGGGGGGGATGGGCACCGGGGAGCTGTTTTTT. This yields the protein CASSPGGMGTGELFF.